The sequence of this T cell receptor beta chain was determined in a study of sequential checkpoint blockade in melanoma. Germline values: CDR1 SGHVS, CDR2 FQNEAQ. The V gene end was trimmed by 1 base and the J gene end by 5 bases; junction bases not matched to a gene: 6. The CDR3 length is 17 residues. The sample's treatment: randomized to nivolumab then ipilimumab (arm A) or the reverse (arm B). Profiling relied on immunoSEQ multiplex PCR, and the TCRdb table lists in-frame clones only, not all of them. The table shows about 11,000 clones, with around 84% occurring only once. The chain links TRBV7-8 to TRBJ2-5; 14 bases line up with TRBD2. This receptor was taken from a human donor with melanoma. Source: CD8+ T cells sorted from blood (inferred from file names), taken from a patient given nivolumab and ipilimumab in sequence. For the CDR3, the DNA is TGTGCCAGCAGCTTAGGTGGACTAGCGGGAGGAGGGGAGACCCAGTACTTC. Translation gives CASSLGGLAGGGETQYF.